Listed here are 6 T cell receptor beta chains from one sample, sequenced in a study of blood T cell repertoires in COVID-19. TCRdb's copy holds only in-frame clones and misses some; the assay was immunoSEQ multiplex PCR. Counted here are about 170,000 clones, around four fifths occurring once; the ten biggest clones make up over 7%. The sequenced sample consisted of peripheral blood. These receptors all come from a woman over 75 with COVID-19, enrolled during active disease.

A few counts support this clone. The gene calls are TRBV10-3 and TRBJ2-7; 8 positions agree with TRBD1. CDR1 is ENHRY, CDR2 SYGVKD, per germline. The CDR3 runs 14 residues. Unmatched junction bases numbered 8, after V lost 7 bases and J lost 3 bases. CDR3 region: CAITNGTGNYEQYF. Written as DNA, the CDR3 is TGTGCCATCACTAACGGGACAGGCAACTACGAGCAGTACTTC.

The CDR3 reads CASSLEGAGTEAFF. CDR3 bases: TGTGCCAGCAGCTTAGAGGGGGCGGGCACTGAAGCTTTCTTT. This chain links TRBV7-9 with TRBJ1-1, with TRBD1 matching 7 bases. The CDR3 has 14 residues. Germline V gene data show CDR1 as SEHNR and CDR2 as FQNEAQ (reference sequence). The V gene end was trimmed by 1 base and the J gene end by 4 bases; junction bases not matched to a gene: 3.

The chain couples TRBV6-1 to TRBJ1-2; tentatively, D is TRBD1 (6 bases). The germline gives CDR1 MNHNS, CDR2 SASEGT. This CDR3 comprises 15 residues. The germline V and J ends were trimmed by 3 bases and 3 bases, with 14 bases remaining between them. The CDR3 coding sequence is TGTGCCAGCAGTGAGGGGGACACCTCGGACTATGGCTACACCTTC. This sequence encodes CASSEGDTSDYGYTF.

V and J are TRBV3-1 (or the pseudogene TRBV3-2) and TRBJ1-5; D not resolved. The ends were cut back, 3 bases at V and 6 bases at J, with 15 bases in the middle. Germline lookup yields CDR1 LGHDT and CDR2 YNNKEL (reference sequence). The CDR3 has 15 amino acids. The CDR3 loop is CASSQAGVTSQPQHF. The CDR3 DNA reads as TGTGCCAGCAGCCAGGCGGGTGTGACGAGTCAGCCCCAGCATTTT.

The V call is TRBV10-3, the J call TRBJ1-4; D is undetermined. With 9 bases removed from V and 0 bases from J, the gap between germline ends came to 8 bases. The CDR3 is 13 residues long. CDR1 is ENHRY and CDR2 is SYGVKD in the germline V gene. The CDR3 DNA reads TGTGCCATAGGGAGGGCAACTAATGAAAAACTGTTTTTT. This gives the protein CAIGRATNEKLFF.

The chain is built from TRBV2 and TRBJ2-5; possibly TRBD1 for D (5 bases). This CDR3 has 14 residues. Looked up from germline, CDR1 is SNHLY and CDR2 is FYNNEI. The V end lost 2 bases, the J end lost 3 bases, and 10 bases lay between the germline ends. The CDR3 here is CASSELVREETQYF. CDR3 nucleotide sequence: TGTGCCAGCAGTGAATTGGTCAGGGAAGAGACCCAGTACTTC.